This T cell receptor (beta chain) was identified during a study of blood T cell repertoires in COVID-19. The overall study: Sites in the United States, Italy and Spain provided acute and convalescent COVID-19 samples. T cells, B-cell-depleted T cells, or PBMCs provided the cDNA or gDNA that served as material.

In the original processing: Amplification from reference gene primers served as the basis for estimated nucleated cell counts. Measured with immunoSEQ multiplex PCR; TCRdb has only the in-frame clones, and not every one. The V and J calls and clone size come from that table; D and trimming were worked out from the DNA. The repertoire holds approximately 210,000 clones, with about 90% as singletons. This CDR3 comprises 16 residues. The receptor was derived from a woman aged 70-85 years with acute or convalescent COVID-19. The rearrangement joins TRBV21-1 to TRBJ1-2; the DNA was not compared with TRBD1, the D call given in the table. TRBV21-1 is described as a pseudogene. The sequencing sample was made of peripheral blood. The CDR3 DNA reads TGTGCCAGCAGCAAACATCCGGGACACTTTAACTATGGCTACACCTTC. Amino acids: CASSKHPGHFNYGYTF.